Following are 30 T cell receptor beta chains from one sample sequenced in a study of blood T cell repertoires in COVID-19. Sequencing used immunoSEQ multiplex PCR; TCRdb keeps in-frame clones, though not all of them. The sample yields under 250,000 clones, 83% seen once. Sequencing input: PBMCs or T cells enriched from blood (not recorded which). These TCRs come from a woman aged 45-65 years who had been exposed to COVID-19.

The CDR3 DNA reads TGTGCCAGCAGCTACCGAACGGCTGAAGCTTTCTTT. It specifies CASSYRTAEAFF. The chain links TRBV7-8 to TRBJ1-1, with D unclear. Germline loops: CDR1 SGHVS, CDR2 FQNEAQ. Deletions cut 4 bases from V and 6 bases from J, with 9 bases between. This CDR3 spans 12 amino acids.

The chain couples TRBV18 to TRBJ2-2; D possibly corresponds to TRBD2 (6 bases). CDR1 and CDR2 from the germline V gene are KGHSH and LQKENI. Trimming stripped 3 bases from V and 3 bases from J, with 11 bases between. The CDR3 spans 15 residues. CDR3 sequence reads: CASSPVPGDTGELFF. CDR3 DNA: TGTGCCAGCTCACCTGTTCCGGGGGACACCGGGGAGCTGTTTTTT.

Points on this clone: One end of the junction varies from germline; a read error may be responsible. The chain joins TRBV3-1 (or the pseudogene TRBV3-2) to TRBJ2-7, with D possibly being TRBD2 (6 bases). The germline V gene has CDR1 LGHDT and CDR2 YNNKEL (reference sequence). The CDR3 sequence is 13 residues long. The CDR3 loop is CASSSRDSNEQYF. The CDR3 DNA is TGTGCCAGCAGCTCCCGGGACTCCAACGAGCAGTACTTC.

The CDR3 DNA reads TGTGCCAGCAGCCAAGACGCGGGGTCCTCCCACAACGAGCAGTACTTC. This sequence encodes CASSQDAGSSHNEQYF. The chain has TRBV4-2 and TRBJ2-7; a possible D gene is TRBD2 (6 bases). Trimming pared 0 bases from V and 5 bases from J, leaving 17 bases between. CDR1 LGHNA and CDR2 YNFKEQ come from the germline V gene. This CDR3 has 16 residues.

The chain has TRBV11-2 and TRBJ1-1, with 8 nucleotides matching TRBD1. The CDR3 extends over 13 amino acids. Trimming removed 6 bases from V and 4 bases from J; junction bases left unmatched: 4. Germline V gene sequence: CDR1 SGHAT, CDR2 FQNNGV. CDR3 bases: TGTGCCAGCAGACTCACAGGGGGCACTGAAGCTTTCTTT. Residues: CASRLTGGTEAFF.

The chain links TRBV6-5 to TRBJ2-1; possibly TRBD2 for D (5 bases). The germline V gene has CDR1 MNHEY and CDR2 SVGAGI. Trimming stripped 11 bases from V and 8 bases from J, with 16 bases between. The CDR3 consists of 12 residues. In DNA form, the CDR3 reads TGTGCCTGCTCGGGGAGAGGGTATGAGCAGTTCTTC. It codes for CACSGRGYEQFF.

This rearrangement joins TRBV5-5 to TRBJ2-2, with 12 nucleotides matching TRBD1. V gave up 0 bases and J gave up 7 bases; unmatched junction bases: 4. Germline V gives CDR1 SGHKS, CDR2 YYEKEE (reference sequence). The CDR3 loop spans 16 amino acids. CDR3 region: CASSLEGQGAHGELFF. As DNA, the CDR3 is TGTGCCAGCAGCTTGGAGGGACAGGGGGCGCACGGGGAGCTGTTTTTT.

This rearrangement joins TRBV6-5 to TRBJ2-3; D may be TRBD2 (7 bases). The V end lost 2 bases, the J end lost 5 bases, and 17 bases lay between the germline ends. Germline V gene sequence: CDR1 MNHEY, CDR2 SVGAGI. CDR3 length: 16 residues. The CDR3 reads CASSYAIGGGGDTQYF. As DNA, the CDR3 is TGTGCCAGCAGTTACGCGATCGGGGGAGGGGGAGATACGCAGTATTTT.

This chain connects TRBV7-3 to TRBJ2-3, with D uncertain. Germline CDR1 reads SGHTA; CDR2 reads FQGTGA. This CDR3 comprises 16 residues. The V and J ends lost 1 base and 3 bases respectively, with 14 bases between them. The CDR3 sequence: CASSLNSPGLTDTQYF. CDR3 nucleotides: TGTGCCAGCAGCTTAAATTCCCCGGGTCTGACAGATACGCAGTATTTT.

This clone was counted a single time. This chain joins TRBV2 and TRBJ1-3, with TRBD1 identical over 8 bases. Germline V gene data show CDR1 as SNHLY and CDR2 as FYNNEI. The V gene end was trimmed by 6 bases and the J gene end by 2 bases; junction bases not matched to a gene: 3. CDR3 length: 14 amino acids. DNA of the CDR3: TGTGCCAGCAGGGAACAGGGGGCTGGAAACACCATATATTTT. This encodes CASREQGAGNTIYF.

The V call is TRBV2, the J call TRBJ2-7; TRBD2 is a possible D gene (5 bases). Germline V gene lookup returns CDR1 SNHLY and CDR2 FYNNEI. The CDR3 runs to 15 residues. V was trimmed by 7 bases and J by 7 bases, leaving 23 bases between them. CDR3: CASTAQPGKFLEQYF. The CDR3 coding sequence is TGTGCCAGCACCGCGCAGCCGGGGAAGTTTTTAGAGCAGTACTTC.

Here the CDR3 reads CASSPREDTEAFF. The DNA for the CDR3 is TGTGCCAGCAGCCCCAGGGAGGACACTGAAGCTTTCTTT. This chain joins TRBV6-5 and TRBJ1-1, with a possible D match to TRBD1 (5 bases). The CDR3 has 13 amino acids. CDR1 MNHEY and CDR2 SVGAGI come from the germline V gene. V shed 6 bases and J shed 3 bases, with 11 bases lying between them.

This sequence joins TRBV6-5 and TRBJ1-1, with a possible D match to TRBD1 (6 bases). The germline CDR1 and CDR2 sequences are MNHEY and SVGAGI. The CDR3 sequence is 14 residues long. V lost 9 bases to trimming and J lost 0 bases, with 14 bases between them. The chain's CDR3 is CASKFGTLNTEAFF. Here the CDR3 DNA reads TGTGCCAGTAAGTTCGGGACACTGAACACTGAAGCTTTCTTT.

The J gene is TRBJ1-5, the V gene TRBV4-2, with 7 positions matching TRBD1. Germline V CDR1 and CDR2: LGHNA, YNFKEQ. V trimming: 4 bases; J trimming: 6 bases; junction bases outside the gene matches: 6. The CDR3 length is 14 residues. CDR3 sequence: CASSPEQGTQPQHF. CDR3 bases: TGTGCCAGCAGCCCGGAACAGGGGACTCAGCCCCAGCATTTT.

The V and J genes are TRBV7-2 and TRBJ1-2, with 9 bases identical to TRBD1. Germline CDR1 SGHTA, CDR2 FQGNSA. This CDR3 has 17 residues. The junction had 10 bases not matched to a gene; V was cut back by 5 bases and J by 0 bases. The CDR3 reads CASSPRPRTGANYGYTF. In nucleotides, the CDR3 is TGTGCCAGCAGCCCTAGACCTCGGACAGGGGCTAACTATGGCTACACCTTC. The whole variable domain, remainder taken from reference TRBV7-2 and TRBJ1-2, is GAGVSQSPSNKVTEKGKDVELRCDPISGHTALYWYRQSLGQGLEFLIYFQGNSAPDKSGLPSDRFSAERTGGSVSTLTIQRTQQEDSAVYLCASSPRPRTGANYGYTFGSGTRLTVV.

The chain uses TRBV3-1 (or the pseudogene TRBV3-2) and TRBJ2-5; 11 nucleotides align to TRBD2. CDR1 is LGHDT and CDR2 is YNNKEL in the germline V gene (reference sequence). The CDR3 extends over 17 amino acids. After removal of 4 bases from V and 3 bases from J, the junction contained 10 bases not matched to a gene. The CDR3 DNA sequence: TGTGCCAGCAGCCCTCAACCGTCGACTAGCGGGGAAGAGACCCAGTACTTC. It yields the protein CASSPQPSTSGEETQYF.

This chain connects TRBV28 to TRBJ2-7, with 7 bases lining up with TRBD1. V was clipped by 3 bases and J by 0 bases; unmatched bases: 2. The CDR3 has 14 residues. The germline V gene encodes CDR1 MDHEN and CDR2 SYDVKM. CDR3 in amino acids: CASSLPGGSYEQYF. The DNA for the CDR3 is TGTGCCAGCAGTTTGCCAGGGGGCTCCTACGAGCAGTACTTC.

J is TRBJ1-4 and V is TRBV6-5, with D possibly being TRBD1 (6 bases). Trimming cost V 11 bases and J 3 bases, with 13 bases left between them. Looked up from germline, CDR1 is MNHEY and CDR2 is SVGAGI. This CDR3 comprises 13 residues. This CDR3 reads CAAQRQANEKLFF. The CDR3 nucleotides read TGTGCCGCCCAGAGACAGGCTAATGAAAAACTGTTTTTT.

V gene TRBV10-3 combines with J gene TRBJ2-7, with D maybe TRBD2 (5 bases). The V end lost 8 bases, the J end lost 4 bases, and 18 bases lay between the germline ends. Germline V gene lookup returns CDR1 ENHRY and CDR2 SYGVKD. The CDR3 length is 14 residues. As DNA, the CDR3 is TGTGCCATCGGGAGAGGAGGTTCGGGGTACGAGCAGTACTTC. Amino acid sequence: CAIGRGGSGYEQYF.

V gene TRBV6-5 combines with J gene TRBJ1-2, with TRBD1 as a possible D gene (6 bases). Trimming removed 2 bases from V and 4 bases from J, with 11 bases in between. The germline V gene has CDR1 MNHEY and CDR2 SVGAGI. This CDR3 is built from 14 residues. CDR3 nucleotides: TGTGCCAGCAGTTACGGGGCAGGGGTCTATGGCTACACCTTC. Translating gives CASSYGAGVYGYTF.

The V call is TRBV10-3, the J call TRBJ1-6, with a weak D call TRBD1 (6 bases). This CDR3 has 15 residues. Germline V CDR1 and CDR2: ENHRY, SYGVKD. V lost 2 bases, J lost 10 bases, and 15 bases lay in between. The CDR3 nucleotides are TGTGCCATCAGTGAGGAACCGGGACATATGTCACCCCTCCACTTT. Translating it yields CAISEEPGHMSPLHF.

This chain joins TRBV5-1 and TRBJ1-1; 7 bases line up with TRBD1. CDR1 is SGHRS, CDR2 YFSETQ, per germline. The CDR3 is 15 amino acids. Losses at the gene ends were 4 bases for V and 3 bases for J; bases not matched to a gene: 9. CDR3 sequence: CASSGLTGKYTEAFF. The DNA of the CDR3 is TGCGCCAGCAGCGGCTTGACAGGGAAGTACACTGAAGCTTTCTTT.

The V and J genes are TRBV24-1 and TRBJ1-2, with 7 bases identical to TRBD1. The germline CDR1 and CDR2 sequences are KGHDR and SFDVKD. With V trimmed by 3 bases and J by 5 bases, 8 bases remained unmatched. The CDR3 totals 15 residues. CDR3 loop: CATSDPRLGQYGYTF. Here the CDR3 DNA reads TGTGCCACCAGTGATCCCCGCTTGGGACAGTATGGCTACACCTTC.

This clone was observed a single time. The CDR3 DNA is TGTGCCAGCAGCCTCCGGGGTGAGCGACAGCCCCAGCATTTT. This encodes CASSLRGERQPQHF. The V and J genes are TRBV11-2 and TRBJ1-5, with no clear D. Trimming took 5 bases from V and 7 from J, leaving 15 bases between them. The CDR3 sequence is 14 residues long. Germline-derived CDR1 and CDR2 are SGHAT and FQNNGV.

The V gene is TRBV7-9, the J gene TRBJ2-4; D not resolved. This CDR3 has 14 amino acids. V lost 6 bases and J 8 bases, leaving 17 bases between the germline ends. Germline V CDR1 and CDR2: SEHNR, FQNEAQ (reference sequence). CDR3 coding DNA: TGTGCCAGCAGTAGAGATGGTTACCGGGACATTCAGTACTTC. It codes for CASSRDGYRDIQYF.

The CDR3 DNA sequence: TGTGCCAGCAGTCAGACTTACAATGAGCAGTTCTTC. It specifies CASSQTYNEQFF. This rearrangement joins TRBV3-1 (or the pseudogene TRBV3-2) to TRBJ2-1; D gene ambiguous. CDR3 length: 12 amino acids. The V gene lost 6 bases and the J gene lost 4 bases, with 7 bases spanning the gap. Germline loops: CDR1 LGHDT, CDR2 YNNKEL (reference sequence).

The rearrangement joins TRBV27 to TRBJ2-1; maybe TRBD1 (5 bases). V was clipped by 1 base and J by 8 bases, with 18 bases between them. There are 16 residues in the CDR3. CDR1 is MNHEY, CDR2 SMNVEV, per germline (reference sequence). CDR3 bases: TGTGCCAGCAGTTTATTTACGCCCACAGGAATCTATGAGCAGTTCTTC. Its translation is CASSLFTPTGIYEQFF.

The V gene is TRBV3-1 (or the pseudogene TRBV3-2), the J gene TRBJ1-2; D call uncertain. Germline values: CDR1 LGHDT, CDR2 YNNKEL (reference sequence). This CDR3 region has 16 residues. Deletions cut 4 bases from V and 9 bases from J, with 24 bases between. The CDR3 loop is CASSPPLVGLPLRYTF. For the CDR3, the DNA is TGTGCCAGCAGCCCCCCCTTGGTTGGGCTCCCCCTTCGCTACACCTTC.

This rearrangement joins TRBV11-2 to TRBJ2-5; D is ambiguous. CDR3 length: 11 residues. Between the trimmed V and J ends, which lost 5 bases and 5 bases, there was a span of 6 bases. Germline V gives CDR1 SGHAT, CDR2 FQNNGV. As DNA, the CDR3 is TGTGCCAGCAGCCCCCTGGAGACCCAGTACTTC. Protein product: CASSPLETQYF.

This chain joins TRBV5-1 and TRBJ2-3; TRBD2 matches at 9 bases. Germline V gene data show CDR1 as SGHRS and CDR2 as YFSETQ. Unmatched junction bases numbered 6, after V lost 4 bases and J lost 0 bases. The CDR3 sequence is 16 residues long. The CDR3 loop is CASSGPAGGSTDTQYF. Here the CDR3 DNA reads TGCGCCAGCAGCGGCCCAGCGGGGGGAAGCACAGATACGCAGTATTTT. Full variable domain (remainder filled in from reference TRBV5-1 and TRBJ2-3): KAGVTQTPRYLIKTRGQQVTLSCSPISGHRSVSWYQQTPGQGLQFLFEYFSETQRNKGNFPGRFSGRQFSNSRSEMNVSTLELGDSALYLCASSGPAGGSTDTQYFGPGTRLTVL.